The rows below give T cell receptor beta chains drawn from one sample of a study of blood T cells in healthy people across ages. Each CDR3 protein is one row after TCRdb ran MiXCR on the 5' RACE reads. The sample carries fewer than 750,000 distinct CDR3 sequences, 40% to 55% recorded once. Sample: blood. These receptors all come from a man older than 75 in good health. The CDR3 runs from the conserved cysteine through the conserved F or W. The order of the fields is J gene, D gene, V gene, clone size, CDR3 protein, CDR3 DNA. D genes are given only for firm matches. Rows give clone size only sometimes, using once, few, many, or a class for an expanded clone.

TRBJ2-3,-,TRBV6-2/TRBV6-3,-,CASSFSAPDTQYF,TGTGCCAGCAGTTTTTCGGCTCCAGATACGCAGTATTTT
TRBJ2-3,-,TRBV2,-,CASSGTQAGNTQYF,TGTGCCAGCAGTGGGACTCAAGCTGGGAATACGCAGTATTTT
TRBJ2-1,TRBD2,TRBV20-1,-,CSALSFAGGNNEQFF,TGCAGTGCCCTATCGTTCGCGGGAGGCAACAATGAGCAGTTCTTC
TRBJ2-7,TRBD1,TRBV27,-,CASSSPGQGPEQYF,TGTGCCAGCAGTTCCCCGGGACAGGGGCCCGAGCAGTACTTC
TRBJ2-7,-,TRBV10-3,few,CAISGQGGRNEQYF,TGTGCCATCAGTGGCCAGGGGGGAAGAAACGAGCAGTACTTC
TRBJ2-7,TRBD2,TRBV7-2,few,CASSLDWGLAAYEQYF,TGTGCCAGCAGCTTAGATTGGGGACTAGCGGCCTACGAGCAGTACTTC
TRBJ2-5,TRBD2,TRBV7-9,-,CASSFWTRYLETQYF,TGTGCCAGCAGCTTTTGGACTAGGTATCTGGAGACCCAGTACTTC
TRBJ1-2,-,TRBV20-1,-,CSASQTANYGYTF,TGCAGTGCTAGTCAAACAGCTAACTATGGCTACACCTTC
TRBJ1-2,TRBD1,TRBV20-1,-,CSAGRGLYGYTF,TGCAGTGCTGGGAGGGGGCTTTATGGCTACACCTTC
TRBJ2-1,TRBD2,TRBV7-6,-,CASSGRGTNNEQFF,TGTGCCAGCAGCGGGAGGGGTACCAACAATGAGCAGTTCTTC
TRBJ2-7,-,TRBV6-1,-,CASRPPSGKGLTGVHNEQYF,TGTGCCAGCAGACCTCCATCGGGGAAGGGCCTAACGGGTGTGCACAATGAGCAGTACTTC
TRBJ1-1,-,TRBV4-3,-,CASSQDVMNTEAFF,TGCGCCAGCAGCCAAGATGTGATGAACACTGAAGCTTTCTTT
TRBJ1-1,TRBD1,TRBV7-2,-,CASSPYRGRLNTGAFF,TGTGCCAGCAGCCCGTACAGGGGGCGGTTGAACACTGGAGCTTTCTTT
TRBJ1-4,-,TRBV6-1,once,CASSEAGGLGNEKLFF,TGTGCCAGCAGTGAAGCGGGGGGGCTTGGGAATGAAAAACTGTTTTTT
TRBJ1-1,-,TRBV12-3/TRBV12-4,few,CASSLLSQNTEAFF,TGTGCCAGCAGTTTGCTGTCTCAGAACACTGAAGCTTTCTTT
TRBJ2-7,TRBD1,TRBV20-1,few,CSATNPDRGTYEQYF,TGCAGTGCTACGAACCCTGACAGGGGCACCTACGAGCAGTACTTC